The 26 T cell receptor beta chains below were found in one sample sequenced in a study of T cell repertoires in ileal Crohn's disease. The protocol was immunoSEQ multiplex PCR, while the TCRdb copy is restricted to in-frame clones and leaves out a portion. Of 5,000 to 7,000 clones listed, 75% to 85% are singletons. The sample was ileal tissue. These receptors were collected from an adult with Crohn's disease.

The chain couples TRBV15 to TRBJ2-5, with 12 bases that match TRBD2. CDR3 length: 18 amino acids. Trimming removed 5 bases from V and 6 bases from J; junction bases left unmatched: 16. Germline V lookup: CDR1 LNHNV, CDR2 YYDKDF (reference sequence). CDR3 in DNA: TGTGCCACCAGCCGATACCCCACGACTAGCGGGAGTTTTAAGACCCAGTACTTC. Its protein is CATSRYPTTSGSFKTQYF.

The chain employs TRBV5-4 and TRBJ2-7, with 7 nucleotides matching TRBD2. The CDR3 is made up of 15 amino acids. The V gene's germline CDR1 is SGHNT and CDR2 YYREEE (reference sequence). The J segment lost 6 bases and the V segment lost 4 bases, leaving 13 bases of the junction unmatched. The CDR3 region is CASSPRAGGSSEQYF. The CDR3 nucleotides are TGTGCCAGCAGCCCTCGGGCAGGCGGGAGCTCCGAGCAGTACTTC.

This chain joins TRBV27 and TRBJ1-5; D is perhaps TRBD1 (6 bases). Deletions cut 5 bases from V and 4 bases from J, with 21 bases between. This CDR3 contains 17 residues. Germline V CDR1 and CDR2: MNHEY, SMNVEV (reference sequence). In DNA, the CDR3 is TGTGCCAGCAGTACTACAGGGTTGCGATATTTAAATCAGCCCCAGCATTTT. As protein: CASSTTGLRYLNQPQHF.

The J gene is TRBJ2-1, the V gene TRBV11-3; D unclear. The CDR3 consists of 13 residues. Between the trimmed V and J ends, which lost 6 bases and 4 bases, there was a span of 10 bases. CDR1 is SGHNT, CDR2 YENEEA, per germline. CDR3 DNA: TGTGCCAGCAGTTCGTTGACTTACAATGAGCAGTTCTTC. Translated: CASSSLTYNEQFF. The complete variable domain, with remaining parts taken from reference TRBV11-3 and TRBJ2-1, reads EAGVVQSPRYKIIEKKQPVAFWCNPISGHNTLYWYLQNLGQGPELLIRYENEEAVDDSQLPKDRFSAERLKGVDSTLKIQPAELGDSAVYLCASSSLTYNEQFFGPGTRLTVL.

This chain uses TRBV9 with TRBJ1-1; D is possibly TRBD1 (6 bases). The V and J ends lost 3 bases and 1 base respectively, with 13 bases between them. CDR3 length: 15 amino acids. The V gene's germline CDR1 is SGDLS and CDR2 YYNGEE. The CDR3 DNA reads TGTGCCAGCAGCGGCGAAGGGACATCGAACACTGAAGCTTTCTTT. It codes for CASSGEGTSNTEAFF.

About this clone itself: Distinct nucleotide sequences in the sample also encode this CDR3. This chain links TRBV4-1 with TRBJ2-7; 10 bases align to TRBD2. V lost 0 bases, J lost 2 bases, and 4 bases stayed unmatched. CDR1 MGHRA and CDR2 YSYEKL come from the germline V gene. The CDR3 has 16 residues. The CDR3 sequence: CASSQESSGRAYEQYF. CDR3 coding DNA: TGCGCCAGCAGCCAAGAGTCCAGCGGGAGGGCCTACGAGCAGTACTTC.

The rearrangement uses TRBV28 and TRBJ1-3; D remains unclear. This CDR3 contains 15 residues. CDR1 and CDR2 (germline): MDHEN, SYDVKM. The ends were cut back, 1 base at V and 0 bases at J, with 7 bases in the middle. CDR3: CASSLLVDSGNTIYF. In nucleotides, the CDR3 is TGTGCCAGCAGTTTATTAGTAGACTCTGGAAACACCATATATTTT. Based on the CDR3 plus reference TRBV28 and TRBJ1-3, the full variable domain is DVKVTQSSRYLVKRTGEKVFLECVQDMDHENMFWYRQDPGLGLRLIYFSYDVKMKEKGDIPEGYSVSREKKERFSLILESASTNQTSMYLCASSLLVDSGNTIYFGEGSWLTVV.

The CDR3 bases are TGCGCCAGCAGCCAAACTCGGACAGGGGGGAACACCGGGGAGCTGTTTTTT. It yields the protein CASSQTRTGGNTGELFF. V and J are TRBV5-1 and TRBJ2-2; the match to TRBD1 covers 10 bases. With V trimmed by 4 bases and J by 1 base, 7 bases remained unmatched. Germline V gene sequence: CDR1 SGHRS, CDR2 YFSETQ. The CDR3 sequence is 17 residues long.

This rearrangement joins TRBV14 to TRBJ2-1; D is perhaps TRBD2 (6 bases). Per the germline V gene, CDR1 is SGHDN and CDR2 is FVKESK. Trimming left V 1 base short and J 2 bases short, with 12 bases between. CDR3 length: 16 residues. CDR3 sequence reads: CASSQALAAAYNEQFF. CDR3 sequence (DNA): TGTGCCAGCAGCCAAGCCTTAGCGGCCGCCTACAATGAGCAGTTCTTC. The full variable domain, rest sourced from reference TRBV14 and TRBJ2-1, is EAGVTQFPSHSVIEKGQTVTLRCDPISGHDNLYWYRRVMGKEIKFLLHFVKESKQDESGMPNNRFLAERTGGTYSTLKVQPAELEDSGVYFCASSQALAAAYNEQFFGPGTRLTVL.

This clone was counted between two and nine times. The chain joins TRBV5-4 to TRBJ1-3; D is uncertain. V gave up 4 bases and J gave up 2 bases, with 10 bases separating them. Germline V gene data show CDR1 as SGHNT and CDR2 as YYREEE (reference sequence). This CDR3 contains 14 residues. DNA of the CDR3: TGTGCCAGCAGCCCGCGAGGAGCTGGAAACACCATATATTTT. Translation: CASSPRGAGNTIYF.

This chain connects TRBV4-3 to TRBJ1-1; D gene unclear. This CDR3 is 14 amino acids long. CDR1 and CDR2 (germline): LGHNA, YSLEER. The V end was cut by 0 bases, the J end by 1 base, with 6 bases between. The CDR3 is CASSQERKNTEAFF. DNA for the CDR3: TGCGCCAGCAGCCAAGAGAGGAAGAACACTGAAGCTTTCTTT.

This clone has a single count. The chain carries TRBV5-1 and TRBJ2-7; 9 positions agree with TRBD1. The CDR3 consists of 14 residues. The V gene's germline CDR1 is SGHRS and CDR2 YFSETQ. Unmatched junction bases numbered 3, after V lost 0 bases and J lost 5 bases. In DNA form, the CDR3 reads TGCGCCAGCAGCTTGGGACAGGGGGGTAACGAGCAGTACTTC. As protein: CASSLGQGGNEQYF.

The CDR3 nucleotides read TGCGCCAGCAGCCAGGGACTAGCTTTAGGTGAGCAGTTCTTC. Translated, it gives CASSQGLALGEQFF. The chain combines TRBV5-1 with TRBJ2-1; 9 bases map to TRBD2. CDR1 is SGHRS and CDR2 is YFSETQ in the germline V gene. V lost 4 bases to trimming and J lost 9 bases; unmatched junction nucleotides: 8. This CDR3 contains 14 residues.

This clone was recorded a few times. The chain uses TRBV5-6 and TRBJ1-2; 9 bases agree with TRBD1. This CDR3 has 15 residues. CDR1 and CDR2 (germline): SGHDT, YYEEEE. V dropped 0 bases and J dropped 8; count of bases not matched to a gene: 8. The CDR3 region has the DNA TGTGCCAGCAGCTTGGGGGACAGGGTCTCCAACGGCTACACCTTC. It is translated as CASSLGDRVSNGYTF. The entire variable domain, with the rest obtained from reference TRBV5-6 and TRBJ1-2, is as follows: DAGVTQSPTHLIKTRGQQVTLRCSPKSGHDTVSWYQQALGQGPQFIFQYYEEEERQRGNFPDRFSGHQFPNYSSELNVNALLLGDSALYLCASSLGDRVSNGYTFGSGTRLTVV.

The CDR3 DNA reads TGCGCCAGCAGCGGGGGAGGAAAGGGAGATACGCAGTATTTT. This encodes CASSGGGKGDTQYF. The chain uses TRBV5-1 and TRBJ2-3; D is perhaps TRBD2 (6 bases). This CDR3 has 14 amino acids. The V end lost 4 bases, the J end lost 5 bases, and 14 bases lay between the germline ends. In germline, CDR1 is SGHRS, CDR2 YFSETQ.

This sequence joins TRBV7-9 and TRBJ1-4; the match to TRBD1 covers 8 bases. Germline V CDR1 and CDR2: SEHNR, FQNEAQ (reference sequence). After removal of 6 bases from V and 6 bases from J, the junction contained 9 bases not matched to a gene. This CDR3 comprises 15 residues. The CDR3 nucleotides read TGTGCCAGCAGACTAGACAGGGGCGTTGATGAAAAACTGTTTTTT. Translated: CASRLDRGVDEKLFF.

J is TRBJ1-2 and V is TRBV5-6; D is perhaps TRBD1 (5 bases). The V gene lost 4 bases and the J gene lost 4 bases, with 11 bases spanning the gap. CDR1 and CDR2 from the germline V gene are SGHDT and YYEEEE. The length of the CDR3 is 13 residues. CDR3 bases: TGTGCCAGCAGCCGGAGGGGAGGCTATGGCTACACCTTC. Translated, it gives CASSRRGGYGYTF.

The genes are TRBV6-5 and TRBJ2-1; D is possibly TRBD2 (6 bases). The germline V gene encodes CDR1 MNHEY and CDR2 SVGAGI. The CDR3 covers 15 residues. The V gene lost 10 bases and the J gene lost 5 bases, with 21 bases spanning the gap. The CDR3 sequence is CATQRSGTINNEQFF. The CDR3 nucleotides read TGTGCCACCCAACGTAGCGGCACGATAAACAATGAGCAGTTCTTC.

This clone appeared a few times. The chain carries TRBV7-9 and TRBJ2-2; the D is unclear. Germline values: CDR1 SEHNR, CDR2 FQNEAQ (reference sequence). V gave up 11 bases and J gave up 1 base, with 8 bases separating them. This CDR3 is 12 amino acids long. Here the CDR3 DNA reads TGTGCCGCCAGAGGGAACACCGGGGAGCTGTTTTTT. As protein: CAARGNTGELFF.

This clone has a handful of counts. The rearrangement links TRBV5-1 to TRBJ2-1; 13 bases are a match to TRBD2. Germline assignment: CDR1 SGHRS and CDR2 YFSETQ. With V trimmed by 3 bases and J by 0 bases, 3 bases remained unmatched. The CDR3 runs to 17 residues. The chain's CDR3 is CASSSGTSGVSYNEQFF. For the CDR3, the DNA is TGCGCCAGCAGCTCAGGGACTAGCGGGGTCTCCTACAATGAGCAGTTCTTC.

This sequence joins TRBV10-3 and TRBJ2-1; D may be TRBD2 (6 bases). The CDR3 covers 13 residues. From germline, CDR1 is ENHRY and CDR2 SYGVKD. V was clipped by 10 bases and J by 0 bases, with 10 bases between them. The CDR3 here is CATRENSYNEQFF. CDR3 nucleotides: TGTGCCACTCGGGAGAACTCCTACAATGAGCAGTTCTTC.

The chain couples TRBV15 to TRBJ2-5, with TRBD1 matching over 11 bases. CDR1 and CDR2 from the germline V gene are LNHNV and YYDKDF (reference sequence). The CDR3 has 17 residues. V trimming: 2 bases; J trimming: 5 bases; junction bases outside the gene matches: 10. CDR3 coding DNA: TGTGCCACCAGCAGAACACGGACAGGGGGCATTCGGGAGACCCAGTACTTC. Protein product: CATSRTRTGGIRETQYF.

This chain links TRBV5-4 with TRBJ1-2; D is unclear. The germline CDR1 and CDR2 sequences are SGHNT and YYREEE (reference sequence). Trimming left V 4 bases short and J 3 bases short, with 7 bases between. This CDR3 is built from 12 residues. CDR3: CASSSSYYGYTF. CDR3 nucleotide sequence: TGTGCCAGCAGCAGTAGTTACTATGGCTACACCTTC.

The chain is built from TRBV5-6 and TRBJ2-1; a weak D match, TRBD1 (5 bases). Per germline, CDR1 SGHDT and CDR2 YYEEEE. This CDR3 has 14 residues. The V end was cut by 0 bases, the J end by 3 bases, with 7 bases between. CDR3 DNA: TGTGCCAGCAGCTTGGGACAGTTCTACAATGAGCAGTTCTTC. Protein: CASSLGQFYNEQFF.

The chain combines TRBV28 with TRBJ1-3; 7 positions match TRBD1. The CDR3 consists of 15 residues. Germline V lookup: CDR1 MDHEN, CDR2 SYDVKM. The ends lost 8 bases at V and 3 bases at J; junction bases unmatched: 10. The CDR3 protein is CASGSPGTDGNTIYF. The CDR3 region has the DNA TGTGCCAGCGGGTCCCCCGGGACAGATGGAAACACCATATATTTT.

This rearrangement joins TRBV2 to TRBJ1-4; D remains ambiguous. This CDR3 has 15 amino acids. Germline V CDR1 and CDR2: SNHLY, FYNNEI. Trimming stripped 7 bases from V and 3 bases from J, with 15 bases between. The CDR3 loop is CASTQGGLANEKLFF. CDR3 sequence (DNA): TGTGCCAGCACCCAAGGAGGACTGGCTAATGAAAAACTGTTTTTT.